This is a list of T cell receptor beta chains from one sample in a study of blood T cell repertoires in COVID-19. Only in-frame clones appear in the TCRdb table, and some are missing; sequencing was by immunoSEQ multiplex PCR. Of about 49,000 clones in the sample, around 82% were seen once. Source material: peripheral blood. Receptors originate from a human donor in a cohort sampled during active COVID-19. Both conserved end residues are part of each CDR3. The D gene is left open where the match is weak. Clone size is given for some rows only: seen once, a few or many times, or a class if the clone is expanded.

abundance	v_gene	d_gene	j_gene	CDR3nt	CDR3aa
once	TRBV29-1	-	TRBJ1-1	TGCAGCGCATACCACGGGGGGCACACTGAAGCTTTCTTT	CSAYHGGHTEAFF
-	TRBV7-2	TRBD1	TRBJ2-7	TGTGCCAGCAGCATTAGACCCGGGACAGGGTCCTACGAGCAGTACTTC	CASSIRPGTGSYEQYF
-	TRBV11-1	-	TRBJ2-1	TGTGCCAGCAGCTTCGCGAAGACTCGAAATGAGCAGTTCTTC	CASSFAKTRNEQFF
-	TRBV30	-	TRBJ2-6	TGTGCCTGGAATGAACGATTAAAGGAGGGTGGGGCCAACGTCCTGACTTTC	CAWNERLKEGGANVLTF
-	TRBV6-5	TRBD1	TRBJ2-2	TGTGCCACCTCGACAGGGCCCGCGAACACCGGGGAGCTGTTTTTT	CATSTGPANTGELFF
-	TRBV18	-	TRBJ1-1	TGTGCCAGCTCACCGGGACACGAGAGGGCTGAAGCTTTCTTT	CASSPGHERAEAFF
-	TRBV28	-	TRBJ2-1	TGTGCCAGCAACAAAGGGGAGGTGGAGCAGTTCTTC	CASNKGEVEQFF
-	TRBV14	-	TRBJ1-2	TGTGCCAGCAGCCAAGTTATCCAAACGGGTGGCTACACCTTC	CASSQVIQTGGYTF
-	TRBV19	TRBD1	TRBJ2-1	TGTGCCAGTAGTCCTCGTCCCGGGACAGGGGGGAGATACAATGAGCAGTTCTTC	CASSPRPGTGGRYNEQFF
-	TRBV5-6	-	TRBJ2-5	TGTGCCAGCAGCCTACTGACTAGGAAAGAGACCCAGTACTTC	CASSLLTRKETQYF
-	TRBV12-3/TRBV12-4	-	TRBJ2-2	TGTGCCAGCAGTTTACAAAACACCGGGGAGCTGTTTTTT	CASSLQNTGELFF
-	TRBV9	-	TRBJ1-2	TGTGCCAGCAGCGTCCCTGACGGAGTCTATGGCTACACCTTC	CASSVPDGVYGYTF
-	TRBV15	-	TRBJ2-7	TGTGCCACCAGCAAAGACGAATCTCCGAGCTCCTACGAGCAGTACTTC	CATSKDESPSSYEQYF
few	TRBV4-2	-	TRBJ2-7	TGTGCCAGCAGCCCCGGAGGACTCTCCTACGAGCAGTACTTC	CASSPGGLSYEQYF
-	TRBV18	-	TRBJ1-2	TGTGCCAGCTCACCAGAGGCGGGCCTAAACTACTATGGCTACACCTTC	CASSPEAGLNYYGYTF
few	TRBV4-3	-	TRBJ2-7	TGCGCCAGCAGCCAACCTTCGGGGGGCCTCTACGAGCAGTACTTC	CASSQPSGGLYEQYF
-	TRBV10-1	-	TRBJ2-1	TGCGCCAGCAGTGATGGACAGTACAATGAGCAGTTCTTC	CASSDGQYNEQFF
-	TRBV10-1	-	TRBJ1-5	TGCGCCAGCAGGGGGGGGCCAAGGGATGAGGGCTATAGCAATCAGCCCCAGCATTTT	CASRGGPRDEGYSNQPQHF
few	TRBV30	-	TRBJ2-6	TGTGCCTGGAGGCGGGGACGCCAAGTCCCGGCCAACGTCCTGACTTTC	CAWRRGRQVPANVLTF
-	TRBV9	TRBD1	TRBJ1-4	TGTGCCAGCAGCGCACGACCGACAGGGGGCGGTGAAAAACTGTTTTTT	CASSARPTGGGEKLFF
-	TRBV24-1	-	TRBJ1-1	TGTGCCACCAGTGATTTCAGGGGTGAAGCTTTCTTT	CATSDFRGEAFF
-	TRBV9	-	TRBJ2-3	TGTGCCAGCAGCGTAGACGAGAGAGCGTCAGGGAGGACAGATACGCAGTATTTT	CASSVDERASGRTDTQYF
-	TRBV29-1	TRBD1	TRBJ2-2	TGCAGCGCAGGGACAGGGGGGACCCGGGAGCTGTTTTTT	CSAGTGGTRELFF
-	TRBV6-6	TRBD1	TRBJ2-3	TGTGCCAGCAGTTACCCAAGACAGGGGGGTCTCGATACGCAGTATTTT	CASSYPRQGGLDTQYF
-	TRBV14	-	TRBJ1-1	TGTGCCAGCAGCCAAGTTAATTCAGTGAACACTGAAGCTTTCTTT	CASSQVNSVNTEAFF
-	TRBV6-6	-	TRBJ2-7	TGTGCCAGCGCTGGACCGAAGGGAGGCAACGAGCAGTACTTC	CASAGPKGGNEQYF
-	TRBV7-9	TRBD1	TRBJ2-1	TGTGCCAGCAGCTTCGGGGACCGAGGGGGCCATGAGCAGTTCTTC	CASSFGDRGGHEQFF
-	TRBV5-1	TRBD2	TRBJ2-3	TGCGCCAGCAGCTTGGGGTCTAGCGGGCATAGCACAGATACGCAGTATTTT	CASSLGSSGHSTDTQYF
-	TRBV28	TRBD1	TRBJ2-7	TGTGCCAGCAGTCGGGGCGGGACAGGGGTTAGGGAGCAGTACTTC	CASSRGGTGVREQYF
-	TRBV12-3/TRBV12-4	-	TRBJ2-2	TGTGCCAGCAATACCCGGGACACCGGGGAGCTGTTTTTT	CASNTRDTGELFF
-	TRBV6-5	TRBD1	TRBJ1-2	TGTGCCAGCAGTTACGGACAGGGTCTAGGCGGCTACACCTTC	CASSYGQGLGGYTF
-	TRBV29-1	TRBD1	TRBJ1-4	TGCAGCGTCCGACAGGGCACAGCAACTAATGAAAAACTGTTTTTT	CSVRQGTATNEKLFF
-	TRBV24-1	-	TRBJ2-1	TGTGCCACCAGTGATTTAGGGGGGAGGGTTGGCAATGAGCAGTTCTTC	CATSDLGGRVGNEQFF
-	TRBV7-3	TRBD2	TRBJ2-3	TGTGCCAGCCGGCGGGCGGGAGGGCCCTCGACAGATACGCAGTATTTT	CASRRAGGPSTDTQYF
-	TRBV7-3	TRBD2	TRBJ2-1	TGTGCCAGCAGCCCAGGACTAGCATGGGATGAGCAGTTCTTC	CASSPGLAWDEQFF
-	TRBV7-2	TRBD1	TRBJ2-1	TGTGCCAGCAGCTCGGGACAGGGACAGGGTGAGCAGTTCTTC	CASSSGQGQGEQFF
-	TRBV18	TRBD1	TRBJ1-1	TGTGCCAGCCGGGACAGCGTGAACACTGAAGCTTTCTTT	CASRDSVNTEAFF
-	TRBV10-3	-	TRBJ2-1	TGTGCCATCGCTGTGAGCAATGAGCAGTTCTTC	CAIAVSNEQFF
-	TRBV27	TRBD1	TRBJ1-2	TGTGCCAGCAGTTTCTGGGACAGGGGACGTGGCTACACCTTC	CASSFWDRGRGYTF
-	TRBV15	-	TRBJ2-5	TGTGCCACCAGCAGAGAAACTCCCCAAGAGACCCAGTACTTC	CATSRETPQETQYF
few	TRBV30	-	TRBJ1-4	TGTGCCTGGAGTACTTCGGTGGGGGCCTCTGAAAAACTGTTTTTT	CAWSTSVGASEKLFF